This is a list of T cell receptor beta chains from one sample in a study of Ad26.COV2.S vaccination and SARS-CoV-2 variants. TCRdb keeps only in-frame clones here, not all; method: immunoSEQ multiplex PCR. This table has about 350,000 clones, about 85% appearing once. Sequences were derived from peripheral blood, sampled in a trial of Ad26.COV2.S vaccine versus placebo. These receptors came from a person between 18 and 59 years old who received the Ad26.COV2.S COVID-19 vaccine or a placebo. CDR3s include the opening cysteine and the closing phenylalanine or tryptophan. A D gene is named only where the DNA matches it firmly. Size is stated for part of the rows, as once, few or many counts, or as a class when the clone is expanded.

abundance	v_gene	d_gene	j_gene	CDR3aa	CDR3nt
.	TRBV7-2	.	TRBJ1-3	CASSLVWGSGNTIYF	TGTGCCAGCAGCTTAGTATGGGGCTCTGGAAACACCATATATTTT
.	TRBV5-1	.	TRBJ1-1	CASRRGSNTEAFF	TGCGCCAGCCGGAGAGGCTCGAACACTGAAGCTTTCTTT
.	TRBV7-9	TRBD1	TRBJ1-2	CASSLLTGGSGYGYTF	TGTGCCAGCAGCTTGCTGACAGGGGGATCTGGCTATGGCTACACCTTC
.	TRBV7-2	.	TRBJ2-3	CASSLDWTDTQYF	TGTGCCAGCAGCTTAGATTGGACAGATACGCAGTATTTT
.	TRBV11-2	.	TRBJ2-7	CASSSRTGSYEQYF	TGTGCCAGCAGCTCACGGACTGGCTCCTACGAGCAGTACTTC
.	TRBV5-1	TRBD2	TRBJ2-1	CASSSPNMASGGAYSNEQFF	TGCGCCAGCAGCTCCCCCAACATGGCTAGCGGGGGGGCCTATAGTAATGAGCAGTTCTTC
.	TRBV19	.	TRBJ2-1	CATETGQAGGFYNEQFF	TGTGCCACCGAAACGGGTCAGGCAGGTGGGTTCTACAATGAGCAGTTCTTC
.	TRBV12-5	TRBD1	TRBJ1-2	CASGLDVTGGYYGYTF	TGTGCTAGTGGTTTGGACGTGACAGGGGGCTATTATGGCTACACCTTC
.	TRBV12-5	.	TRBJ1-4	CASGPYRTPNEKLFF	TGTGCTAGTGGTCCCTACAGAACTCCAAATGAAAAACTGTTTTTT
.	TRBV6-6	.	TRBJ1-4	CASSYSQRTNEKLFF	TGTGCCAGCAGTTACTCTCAGAGGACTAATGAAAAACTGTTTTTT
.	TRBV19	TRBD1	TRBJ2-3	CASSIQGAHVTDTQYF	TGTGCCAGTAGTATACAGGGGGCCCACGTCACAGATACGCAGTATTTT
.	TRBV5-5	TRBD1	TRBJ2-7	CASSWSGTGTEQYF	TGTGCCAGCAGCTGGTCCGGGACAGGGACCGAGCAGTACTTC
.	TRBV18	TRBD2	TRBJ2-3	CASTSLLADLTDTQYF	TGTGCCAGTACCTCACTACTAGCGGACCTCACAGATACGCAGTATTTT
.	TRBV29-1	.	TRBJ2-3	CSVSGGDTQYF	TGCAGCGTTTCGGGCGGGGATACGCAGTATTTT
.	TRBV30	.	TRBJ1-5	CAWSRGALSQPQHF	TGTGCCTGGAGTCGGGGGGCGCTGAGTCAGCCCCAGCATTTT
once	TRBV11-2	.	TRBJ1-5	CASSLRGGNQPQHF	TGTGCCAGCAGCTTAAGGGGGGGAAATCAGCCCCAGCATTTT
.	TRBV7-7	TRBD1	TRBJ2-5	CASSDSPGQGIGTQYF	TGTGCTAGCAGCGACTCACCGGGACAGGGTATCGGGACCCAGTACTTC
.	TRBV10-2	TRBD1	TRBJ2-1	CASSAGFGQGGNEQFF	TGCGCCAGCAGTGCTGGTTTTGGACAGGGGGGAAATGAGCAGTTCTTC
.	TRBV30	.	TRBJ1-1	CAWSVQGTVAEAFF	TGTGCCTGGAGTGTACAGGGTACTGTGGCTGAAGCTTTCTTT
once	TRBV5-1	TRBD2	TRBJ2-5	CASKSGGAAETQYF	TGCGCCAGTAAGAGCGGGGGGGCGGCAGAGACCCAGTACTTC
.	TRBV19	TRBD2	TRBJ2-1	CASRTLAGGSYNEQFF	TGTGCCAGTAGGACCCTAGCGGGAGGCTCCTACAATGAGCAGTTCTTC
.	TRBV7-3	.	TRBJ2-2	CASSLGRNTGELFF	TGTGCCAGCAGTCTAGGGCGGAACACCGGGGAGCTGTTTTTT
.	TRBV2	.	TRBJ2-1	CASRSGTTVNEQFF	TGTGCCAGCAGATCAGGGACCACGGTCAATGAGCAGTTCTTC
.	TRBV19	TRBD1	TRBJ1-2	CASRQGTGSSRYGYTF	TGTGCCAGTAGACAAGGGACAGGGAGCTCGAGGTATGGCTACACCTTC
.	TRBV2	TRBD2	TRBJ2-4	CASSDSGTSGRLAKNIQYF	TGTGCCAGCAGTGACTCCGGGACTAGCGGGAGGTTGGCCAAAAACATTCAGTACTTC
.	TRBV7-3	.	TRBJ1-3	CASSLDGNTIYF	TGTGCCAGCAGCTTAGACGGAAACACCATATATTTT
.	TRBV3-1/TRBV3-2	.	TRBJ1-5	CASSQSRGGNQPQHF	TGTGCCAGCAGCCAAAGCAGGGGCGGCAATCAGCCCCAGCATTTT
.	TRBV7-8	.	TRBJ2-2	CASSLVGAALTGELFF	TGTGCCAGCAGCTTAGTGGGGGCAGCCCTCACCGGGGAGCTGTTTTTT
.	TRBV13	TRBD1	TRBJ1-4	CASSPRTGYEKLFF	TGTGCCAGCAGCCCCAGGACAGGTTATGAAAAACTGTTTTTT
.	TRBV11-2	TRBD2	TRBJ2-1	CASSATSGVYDEQFF	TGTGCCAGCAGTGCTACTAGCGGGGTCTACGATGAGCAGTTCTTC
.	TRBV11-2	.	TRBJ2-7	CASSLDVVGYSSAYEQYF	TGTGCCAGCAGCTTAGACGTGGTGGGGTACTCATCAGCCTACGAGCAGTACTTC
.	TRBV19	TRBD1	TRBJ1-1	CASSPTIDLGTGNTEAFF	TGTGCCAGTAGTCCCACCATTGACCTCGGGACAGGGAATACTGAAGCTTTCTTT
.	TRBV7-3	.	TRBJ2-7	CASSPIGAPYEQYF	TGTGCCAGCAGCCCCATCGGAGCCCCCTACGAGCAGTACTTC
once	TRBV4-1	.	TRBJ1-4	CASSQVGTRYEKLFF	TGCGCCAGCAGCCAGGTCGGGACGAGGTACGAAAAACTGTTTTTT
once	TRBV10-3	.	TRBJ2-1	CATIGDSYSGPGNEQFF	TGTGCCACCATAGGGGACTCTTATAGCGGTCCAGGTAATGAGCAGTTCTTC
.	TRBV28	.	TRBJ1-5	CASSLGFGNQPQHF	TGTGCCAGCAGTTTAGGGTTTGGTAATCAGCCCCAGCATTTT
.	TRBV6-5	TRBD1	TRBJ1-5	CASSYRTGGFEPQHF	TGTGCCAGCAGTTACCGGACAGGGGGCTTTGAGCCCCAGCATTTT
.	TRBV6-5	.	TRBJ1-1	CASSYSWDLNTEAFF	TGTGCCAGCAGTTACTCTTGGGATTTAAACACTGAAGCTTTCTTT
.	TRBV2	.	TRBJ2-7	CASTTFGPLEVYEQYF	TGTGCCAGCACCACCTTCGGCCCACTTGAGGTTTACGAGCAGTACTTC
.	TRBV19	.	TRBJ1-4	CASSPEGPSDEKLFF	TGTGCCAGTAGTCCCGAAGGGCCTTCTGACGAAAAACTGTTTTTT
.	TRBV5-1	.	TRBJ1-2	CASILFYSLPNYGYTF	TGCGCCAGCATATTATTCTACAGCCTACCGAACTATGGCTACACCTTC
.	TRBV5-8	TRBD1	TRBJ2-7	CASSHDRVGEQYF	TGTGCCAGCAGTCACGACAGGGTCGGGGAGCAGTACTTC
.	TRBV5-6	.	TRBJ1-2	CASSLGNYGYTF	TGTGCCAGCAGCTTGGGGAACTATGGCTACACCTTC
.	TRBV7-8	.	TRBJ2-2	CASRGGLVGELFF	TGTGCCAGCAGGGGGGGGCTCGTCGGGGAGCTGTTTTTT
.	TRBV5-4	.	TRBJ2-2	CASSSMVFGAGELFF	.
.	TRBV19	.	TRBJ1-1	CASSIGGSMNTEAFF	TGTGCCAGTAGTATAGGAGGTTCTATGAACACTGAAGCTTTCTTT
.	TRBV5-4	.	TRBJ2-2	CASSQQGWSGELFF	TGTGCCAGCAGCCAGCAGGGATGGTCCGGGGAGCTGTTTTTT
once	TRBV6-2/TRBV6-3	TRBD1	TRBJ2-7	CASSRRAGGLSKGSYEQYF	TGTGCCAGCAGCCGACGGGCAGGGGGCCTTTCCAAGGGATCCTACGAGCAGTACTTC
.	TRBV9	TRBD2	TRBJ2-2	CASSVATAGGRTGELFF	TGTGCCAGCAGCGTAGCTACCGCGGGGGGGAGGACCGGGGAGCTGTTTTTT
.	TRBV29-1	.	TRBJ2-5	CSVGQSQETQYF	TGCAGCGTTGGACAGAGTCAAGAGACCCAGTACTTC
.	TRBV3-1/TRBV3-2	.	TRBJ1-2	CASSQDKQSRRYTF	TGTGCCAGCAGCCAAGATAAACAGTCTAGGCGCTACACCTTC
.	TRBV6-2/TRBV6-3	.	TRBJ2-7	CASSYNSEGAGEQYF	TGTGCCAGCAGTTACAACAGCGAGGGGGCGGGGGAGCAGTACTTC
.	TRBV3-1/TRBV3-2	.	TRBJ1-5	CASSHSRGGYGQPQHF	TGTGCCAGCAGCCACAGCAGGGGCGGATACGGTCAGCCCCAGCATTTT
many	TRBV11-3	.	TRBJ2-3	CASSSRLTGDKNPDTQYF	TGTGCCAGCAGCTCCCGCCTGACGGGAGATAAAAACCCAGATACGCAGTATTTT
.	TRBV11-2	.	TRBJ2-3	CASSLVPGQTTDTQYF	TGTGCCAGCAGCTTAGTGCCCGGACAGACCACAGATACGCAGTATTTT